These 22 T cell receptor beta chains were sequenced from one sample in a study of cytomegalovirus exposure and HLA in healthy donors. Use of 60 Vbeta and 13 Jbeta primers characterized the PCR. Here immunoSEQ multiplex PCR was the method, and the copy in TCRdb shows in-frame clones only, minus some. The table records about 160,000 clones, roughly 78% of them present only once. The sequenced material came from PBMCs. Receptors originate from a woman aged 40 to 50 in good health and CMV-seronegative.

This clone was seen once. The chain uses TRBV6-1 and TRBJ2-5, with 7 bases matching TRBD1. The J call could be wrong; TRBJ2-7 is a better fit for the DNA end. This CDR3 spans 12 amino acids. The germline V gene has CDR1 MNHNS and CDR2 SASEGT. CDR3 DNA: TGTGCCAGCAGCGACAGGGATTACGAGCAGTACTTC. Encoded protein: CASSDRDYEQYF.

This clone was picked up a small number of times. This chain uses TRBV2 with TRBJ2-7; D is uncertain. The CDR3 extends over 14 amino acids. Per the germline V gene, CDR1 is SNHLY and CDR2 is FYNNEI. Between the trimmed V and J ends, which lost 1 base and 5 bases, there was a span of 12 bases. The CDR3 loop is CASSEGASVDEQYF. The CDR3 DNA reads TGTGCCAGCAGTGAAGGGGCCAGTGTGGACGAGCAGTACTTC.

V gene TRBV13 combines with J gene TRBJ2-7, with TRBD2 as a possible D gene (5 bases). Trimming cost V 1 base and J 6 bases, with 13 bases left between them. This CDR3 has 14 amino acids. Germline V gives CDR1 PRHDT, CDR2 FYEKMQ (reference sequence). The CDR3 protein is CASSLATGISEQYF. In DNA form, the CDR3 reads TGTGCCAGCAGCTTAGCTACCGGGATAAGCGAGCAGTACTTC.

The rearrangement uses TRBV27 and TRBJ1-1, with 12 bases matching TRBD1. J gave up 5 bases and V 0 bases, and 13 bases lay outside the gene matches. This CDR3 spans 19 amino acids. The germline gives CDR1 MNHEY, CDR2 SMNVEV (reference sequence). CDR3 amino acids: CASSLSSNRGDRGLTEAFF. As DNA, the CDR3 is TGTGCCAGCAGTTTATCATCAAATAGAGGGGACAGGGGGCTAACTGAAGCTTTCTTT.

The rearrangement links TRBV7-3 to TRBJ2-7, with 9 bases identical to TRBD2. The CDR3 is 15 residues long. CDR1 is SGHTA and CDR2 is FQGTGA in the germline V gene. V lost 1 base, J lost 5 bases, and 6 bases stayed unmatched. The CDR3: CASSLKGTSFHEQYF. As DNA, the CDR3 is TGTGCCAGCAGCTTAAAGGGGACTAGCTTCCACGAGCAGTACTTC.

There are many counts of this clone. The chain combines TRBV19 with TRBJ1-5, with D perhaps matching TRBD1 (6 bases). Germline-derived CDR1 and CDR2 are LNHDA and SQIVND (reference sequence). Trimming took off 4 bases at V and 6 bases at J, with 10 bases between the two ends. The CDR3 contains 13 residues. CDR3 sequence reads: CASSRDTSQPQHF. CDR3 DNA: TGTGCCAGTAGTAGGGACACTAGTCAGCCCCAGCATTTT.

The rearrangement links TRBV7-6 to TRBJ2-4; the D gene is possibly TRBD2 (7 bases). Germline loops: CDR1 SGHVS, CDR2 FNYEAQ. This CDR3 is 17 amino acids long. Trimming left V 5 bases short and J 4 bases short, with 21 bases between. As DNA, the CDR3 is TGTGCCAGCAGCCCCGGGTTACGGGGGGCAGAGAAAAACATTCAGTACTTC. Translating gives CASSPGLRGAEKNIQYF.

This chain uses TRBV15 with TRBJ2-3; 7 nucleotides align to TRBD1. The CDR3 contains 19 residues. Germline CDR1 LNHNV, CDR2 YYDKDF (reference sequence). Trimming cost V 2 bases and J 2 bases; bases outside gene matches: 16. The chain's CDR3 is CATSRHRANRQGATDTQYF. In nucleotides, the CDR3 is TGTGCCACCAGCAGACACCGGGCGAATCGACAGGGAGCCACAGATACGCAGTATTTT.

A few counts support this clone. The V gene is TRBV7-3, the J gene TRBJ2-5; 8 nucleotides match TRBD1. Judging by the DNA end, TRBJ2-7 fits better; the J call may be wrong. The germline CDR1 and CDR2 sequences are SGHTA and FQGTGA. The CDR3 runs to 15 residues. In DNA form, the CDR3 reads TGTGCCAGCAGCCCCGGCGGGACAGGAGCCTACGAGCAGTACTTC. Encoded protein: CASSPGGTGAYEQYF.

This clone was observed a single time. The chain combines TRBV2 with TRBJ2-7; D is ambiguous. V gave up 3 bases and J gave up 4 bases, with 7 bases separating them. The CDR3 has 12 amino acids. Germline CDR1 and CDR2: SNHLY and FYNNEI. The CDR3 sequence: CASSEQVYEQYF. CDR3 nucleotides: TGTGCCAGCAGTGAGCAGGTTTACGAGCAGTACTTC.

The V gene is TRBV18, the J gene TRBJ1-1, with 7 nucleotides matching TRBD1. The germline V gene has CDR1 KGHSH and CDR2 LQKENI. V shed 3 bases and J 4 bases; nucleotides not matched to a gene: 8. The CDR3 is made up of 15 amino acids. The CDR3 DNA is TGTGCCAGCTCACCTCAGAAAGGGGGCGGCACTGAAGCTTTCTTT. Residues: CASSPQKGGGTEAFF.

This clone was counted only a few times. The chain links TRBV6-1 to TRBJ2-5; a possible D gene is TRBD1 (6 bases). With 8 bases removed from V and 2 bases from J, the gap between germline ends came to 18 bases. Germline loops: CDR1 MNHNS, CDR2 SASEGT. This CDR3 comprises 15 residues. The DNA for the CDR3 is TGTGCCAGCCTATTGGGAACAGGGAGTCAAGAGACCCAGTACTTC. Amino acid sequence: CASLLGTGSQETQYF.

V is TRBV18 and J is TRBJ2-1; TRBD2 aligns across 10 bases. After removal of 9 bases from V and 8 bases from J, the junction contained 13 bases not matched to a gene. Germline V gene sequence: CDR1 KGHSH, CDR2 LQKENI. The CDR3 sequence is 15 residues long. The DNA for the CDR3 is TGTGCCAGTTCGACAGTAGCGGGGGGCAGCGATGAGCAGTTCTTC. This sequence encodes CASSTVAGGSDEQFF.

The V gene is TRBV5-1, the J gene TRBJ1-6; the match to TRBD1 covers 8 bases. The trim removed 6 bases at V and 10 bases at J, leaving 12 bases unmatched. The CDR3 sequence is 15 residues long. Per germline, CDR1 SGHRS and CDR2 YFSETQ. CDR3 in DNA: TGCGCCAGCACCGTCAACACAGGGGGTGGGTCACCCCTCCACTTT. Its translation: CASTVNTGGGSPLHF.

CDR3 in DNA: TGTGCCAGCAGCGGCGCGCGATCCAACTATGGCTACACCTTC. Amino acids: CASSGARSNYGYTF. The chain links TRBV9 to TRBJ1-2; D remains ambiguous. Germline V gives CDR1 SGDLS, CDR2 YYNGEE. This CDR3 comprises 14 residues. V dropped 3 bases and J dropped 2 bases, with 11 bases sitting between them. The whole variable domain, filled in from reference TRBV9 and TRBJ1-2, reads DSGVTQTPKHLITATGQRVTLRCSPRSGDLSVYWYQQSLDQGLQFLIQYYNGEERAKGNILERFSAQQFPDLHSELNLSSLELGDSALYFCASSGARSNYGYTFGSGTRLTVV.

The V gene is TRBV5-6, the J gene TRBJ1-4; the D gene is possibly TRBD1 (6 bases). The CDR3 extends over 13 amino acids. Germline CDR1 is SGHDT and CDR2 is YYEEEE. Deletions cut 1 base from V and 11 bases from J, with 12 bases between. CDR3 residues: CASSLSLRGKLFF. The CDR3, as DNA: TGTGCCAGCAGCTTGTCGCTGAGGGGGAAACTGTTTTTT.

This clone was detected only once. This CDR3 reads CASSQSGGLSYEQYF. The CDR3 region has the DNA TGTGCCAGCAGCCAAAGCGGGGGCCTCTCCTACGAGCAGTACTTC. The rearrangement links TRBV11-2 to TRBJ2-7; 8 nucleotides agree with TRBD2. The CDR3 length is 15 residues. Germline lookup yields CDR1 SGHAT and CDR2 FQNNGV. The V gene end was trimmed by 5 bases and the J gene end by 0 bases; junction bases not matched to a gene: 6.

The chain has TRBV28 and TRBJ1-2, with 10 bases identical to TRBD1. Germline CDR1 MDHEN, CDR2 SYDVKM. V dropped 8 bases and J dropped 7; count of bases not matched to a gene: 7. This CDR3 is built from 13 residues. The chain's CDR3 is CASYPGTGVGYTF. The CDR3 DNA reads TGTGCCAGCTATCCCGGGACAGGGGTTGGCTACACCTTC.

This sequence joins TRBV7-2 and TRBJ1-2; a weak D match, TRBD1 (6 bases). The CDR3 totals 14 residues. Germline V gene data show CDR1 as SGHTA and CDR2 as FQGNSA. Trimming left V 5 bases short and J 6 bases short, with 16 bases between. The CDR3 coding sequence is TGTGCCAGCAGCCCACAGGGTATCGGCCATGGCTACACCTTC. This translates into CASSPQGIGHGYTF.

The V call is TRBV14, the J call TRBJ2-3; D unresolved. V lost 0 bases, J lost 1 base, and 8 bases lay in between. This CDR3 spans 15 amino acids. In germline, CDR1 is SGHDN, CDR2 FVKESK. The CDR3 here is CASSQDLPGTDTQYF. CDR3 bases: TGTGCCAGCAGCCAAGATTTGCCGGGCACAGATACGCAGTATTTT.

V usage is TRBV5-6 and J usage is TRBJ1-4; D might be TRBD1 (6 bases). The V end lost 4 bases, the J end lost 6 bases, and 10 bases lay between the germline ends. Looked up from germline, CDR1 is SGHDT and CDR2 is YYEEEE. The CDR3 loop spans 13 amino acids. CDR3: CASSITGYEKLFF. The CDR3, as DNA: TGTGCCAGCAGCATCACAGGGTATGAAAAACTGTTTTTT. Filled out from reference TRBV5-6 and TRBJ1-4, the complete variable domain reads DAGVTQSPTHLIKTRGQQVTLRCSPKSGHDTVSWYQQALGQGPQFIFQYYEEEERQRGNFPDRFSGHQFPNYSSELNVNALLLGDSALYLCASSITGYEKLFFGSGTQLSVL.

The gene calls are TRBV28 and TRBJ1-5; D is possibly TRBD1 (5 bases). CDR1 is MDHEN and CDR2 is SYDVKM in the germline V gene. The CDR3 spans 15 residues. Trimming took 3 bases from V and 4 from J, leaving 13 bases between them. The CDR3 DNA reads as TGTGCCAGCAGTTTTAAGGGGTCTAGGAATCAGCCCCAGCATTTT. Encoded protein: CASSFKGSRNQPQHF.